The rows below give T cell receptor beta chains drawn from one sample of a study of T cell responses to AZD1222 COVID-19 vaccine. Only in-frame clones appear in the TCRdb table, and some are missing; sequencing was by immunoSEQ multiplex PCR. The repertoire has some 140,000 clones, 92% of them found once; the top ten carry just over 3%. This specimen was peripheral blood, taken on day 0 of AZD1222 vaccination. All receptors derive from an adult in good health. CDR3s include the opening cysteine and the closing phenylalanine or tryptophan. The D gene is left open where the match is weak. Size is stated for part of the rows, as once, few or many counts, or as a class when the clone is expanded.

clone_size,j_call,v_call,d_call,cdr3_nt,cdr3_aa
once,TRBJ2-7,TRBV7-9,TRBD2,TGTGCCAGCAGCTTAGGTCAAACTAGCGGGGACTACGAGCAGTACTTC,CASSLGQTSGDYEQYF
.,TRBJ2-7,TRBV19,TRBD2,TGTGCCAGTAGTATAGAACCCCGACTAGCGGATTACGAGCAGTACTTC,CASSIEPRLADYEQYF
.,TRBJ1-5,TRBV4-2,.,TGTGCCAGCAGCCAAGATCGTCCAGGGCCCCAGCATTTT,CASSQDRPGPQHF
few,TRBJ1-5,TRBV6-1,TRBD1,TGTGCCAGCAGTGGTGGGACAGTGATTGGCAATCAGCCCCAGCATTTT,CASSGGTVIGNQPQHF
.,TRBJ1-1,TRBV7-3,.,TGTGCCAGCAGCTTAACTCAGGGGAGCACTGAAGCTTTCTTT,CASSLTQGSTEAFF
.,TRBJ2-5,TRBV10-1,.,TGCGCCAGCAGTGAGAATTCTGGACTACCCTCGGAGACCCAGTACTTC,CASSENSGLPSETQYF
few,TRBJ2-5,TRBV14,.,TGTGCCAGCAGCCAAGGATCGGTAAGTCGGATACAGTACCAAGAGACCCAGTACTTC,CASSQGSVSRIQYQETQYF
.,TRBJ1-4,TRBV18,TRBD1,TGTGCCAGTAGCTCGGGACAGGGGGATGAAAAACTGTTTTTT,CASSSGQGDEKLFF
.,TRBJ1-2,TRBV6-5,TRBD1,TGTGCCAGCAGTACCCGGACAGGGGAACACTATGGCTACACCTTC,CASSTRTGEHYGYTF
.,TRBJ2-3,TRBV3-1/TRBV3-2,TRBD2,TGTGCCAGCAGCCCATGGGGCGGACTAGCGGGGCCAGATACGCAGTATTTT,CASSPWGGLAGPDTQYF
once,TRBJ1-5,TRBV7-2,TRBD1,TGTGCCAGCAGCTTGCGGACAGGGAGCAATCAGCCCCAGCATTTT,CASSLRTGSNQPQHF
.,TRBJ2-1,TRBV2,TRBD2,TGTGCCAGCAGTGCGAATCCAGGACTAGCGGGAGTGAATGAGCAGTTCTTC,CASSANPGLAGVNEQFF
.,TRBJ2-3,TRBV9,TRBD1,TGTGCCAGCAGCGCCCCCGGGACAGGGGGCCCAGATACGCAGTATTTT,CASSAPGTGGPDTQYF
.,TRBJ1-2,TRBV7-2,.,TGTGCCAGCAGCCCGGGTCTCTCCCGGGGCTATGGCTACACCTTC,CASSPGLSRGYGYTF
.,TRBJ2-1,TRBV27,.,TGTGCCAGCACCGAGGGTGGGGGTGGACCCGTCGGTGAGCAGTTCTTC,CASTEGGGGPVGEQFF
.,TRBJ1-5,TRBV2,.,TGTGCCAGCAGGGAGTCGGAGCTTGGGGGCAATCAGCCCCAGCATTTT,CASRESELGGNQPQHF
.,TRBJ2-7,TRBV6-5,TRBD2,TGTGCCAGCAGCCGCCGGACTAGCTCCTACGAGCAGTACTTC,CASSRRTSSYEQYF
once,TRBJ1-2,TRBV27,TRBD1,TGTGCCAGCAGGGCGACAGGGGGATTCAATGGCTACACCTTC,CASRATGGFNGYTF
.,TRBJ1-3,TRBV5-1,.,TGCGCCAGCAGCTTGGAGGGTTCTGGAAACACCATATATTTT,CASSLEGSGNTIYF
few,TRBJ1-4,TRBV5-5,.,TGTGCCAGCAGCTTGCAGGCAGCAGAGGAAAAACTGTTTTTT,CASSLQAAEEKLFF
.,TRBJ1-6,TRBV10-3,TRBD1,TGTGCCATCAGTGTACAGGGGAGCTCCTATAATTCACCCCTCCACTTT,CAISVQGSSYNSPLHF
.,TRBJ1-2,TRBV6-6,.,TGTGCCAGCAGTTACAGGCGGGACGACGGCTACACCTTC,CASSYRRDDGYTF
.,TRBJ2-7,TRBV29-1,.,TGCAGCGTTGAAGATGAACAGGCTAACTCCTACGAGCAGTACTTC,CSVEDEQANSYEQYF
.,TRBJ1-2,TRBV6-5,.,TGTGCCAGCAGGCTCGATGAGGATGGCTACACCTTC,CASRLDEDGYTF
.,TRBJ2-1,TRBV19,TRBD2,TGTGCCAGTACCTCAATGACTAGCGGATACTACAATGAGCAGTTCTTC,CASTSMTSGYYNEQFF
.,TRBJ1-5,TRBV19,TRBD1,TGTGCCAGTAGTAGGACAGGGGGGGAGCCCCAGCATTTT,CASSRTGGEPQHF
.,TRBJ2-2,TRBV19,TRBD1,TGTGCCACCCAATCCGGGACAGGGGCCGCTGCCCTGCTGTTTTTT,CATQSGTGAAALLFF
.,TRBJ1-1,TRBV11-2,TRBD1,TGTGCCAGCAGACAACCGATTTTTCCCCGGGACAGAAGATATGAAGCTTTCTTT,CASRQPIFPRDRRYEAFF
.,TRBJ1-6,TRBV4-2,TRBD1,TGTGCCAGCAGCCAAGTCCTACCCGGACAGGGTGTCATTGATAATTCACCCCTCCACTTT,CASSQVLPGQGVIDNSPLHF
.,TRBJ2-1,TRBV29-1,.,TGCAGCGTTGACCCAGGGGAAGGGAATGAGCAGTTCTTC,CSVDPGEGNEQFF
.,TRBJ1-2,TRBV7-2,.,TGTGCCAGCAGCTTATACGGGGGAACTAACTATGGCTACACCTTC,CASSLYGGTNYGYTF
.,TRBJ2-5,TRBV5-1,.,TGCGCCAGCGGCAGGGGCGGGGAAGAGACCCAGTACTTC,CASGRGGEETQYF
.,TRBJ1-1,TRBV5-3,.,TGTGCCAGAAGCTTGGAGGAGGGTACAAGGACTGAAGCTTTCTTT,CARSLEEGTRTEAFF
.,TRBJ2-1,TRBV11-3,TRBD2,TGTGCCAGCAGCTACTCGAGCGGGGCGACAAACAATGAGCAGTTCTTC,CASSYSSGATNNEQFF
few,TRBJ1-4,TRBV30,.,TGTGCCTGGAGTGTACCCGGGTTAATTGCTGAAAAACTGTTTTTT,CAWSVPGLIAEKLFF
.,TRBJ1-5,TRBV7-9,.,TGTGCCGGAGGCGGGGGGGCCGGTCAGCCCCAGCATTTT,CAGGGGAGQPQHF
.,TRBJ2-5,TRBV6-5,TRBD2,TGTGCCAGCAACCGAGCGGGAAGGGTTGAGACCCAGTACTTC,CASNRAGRVETQYF